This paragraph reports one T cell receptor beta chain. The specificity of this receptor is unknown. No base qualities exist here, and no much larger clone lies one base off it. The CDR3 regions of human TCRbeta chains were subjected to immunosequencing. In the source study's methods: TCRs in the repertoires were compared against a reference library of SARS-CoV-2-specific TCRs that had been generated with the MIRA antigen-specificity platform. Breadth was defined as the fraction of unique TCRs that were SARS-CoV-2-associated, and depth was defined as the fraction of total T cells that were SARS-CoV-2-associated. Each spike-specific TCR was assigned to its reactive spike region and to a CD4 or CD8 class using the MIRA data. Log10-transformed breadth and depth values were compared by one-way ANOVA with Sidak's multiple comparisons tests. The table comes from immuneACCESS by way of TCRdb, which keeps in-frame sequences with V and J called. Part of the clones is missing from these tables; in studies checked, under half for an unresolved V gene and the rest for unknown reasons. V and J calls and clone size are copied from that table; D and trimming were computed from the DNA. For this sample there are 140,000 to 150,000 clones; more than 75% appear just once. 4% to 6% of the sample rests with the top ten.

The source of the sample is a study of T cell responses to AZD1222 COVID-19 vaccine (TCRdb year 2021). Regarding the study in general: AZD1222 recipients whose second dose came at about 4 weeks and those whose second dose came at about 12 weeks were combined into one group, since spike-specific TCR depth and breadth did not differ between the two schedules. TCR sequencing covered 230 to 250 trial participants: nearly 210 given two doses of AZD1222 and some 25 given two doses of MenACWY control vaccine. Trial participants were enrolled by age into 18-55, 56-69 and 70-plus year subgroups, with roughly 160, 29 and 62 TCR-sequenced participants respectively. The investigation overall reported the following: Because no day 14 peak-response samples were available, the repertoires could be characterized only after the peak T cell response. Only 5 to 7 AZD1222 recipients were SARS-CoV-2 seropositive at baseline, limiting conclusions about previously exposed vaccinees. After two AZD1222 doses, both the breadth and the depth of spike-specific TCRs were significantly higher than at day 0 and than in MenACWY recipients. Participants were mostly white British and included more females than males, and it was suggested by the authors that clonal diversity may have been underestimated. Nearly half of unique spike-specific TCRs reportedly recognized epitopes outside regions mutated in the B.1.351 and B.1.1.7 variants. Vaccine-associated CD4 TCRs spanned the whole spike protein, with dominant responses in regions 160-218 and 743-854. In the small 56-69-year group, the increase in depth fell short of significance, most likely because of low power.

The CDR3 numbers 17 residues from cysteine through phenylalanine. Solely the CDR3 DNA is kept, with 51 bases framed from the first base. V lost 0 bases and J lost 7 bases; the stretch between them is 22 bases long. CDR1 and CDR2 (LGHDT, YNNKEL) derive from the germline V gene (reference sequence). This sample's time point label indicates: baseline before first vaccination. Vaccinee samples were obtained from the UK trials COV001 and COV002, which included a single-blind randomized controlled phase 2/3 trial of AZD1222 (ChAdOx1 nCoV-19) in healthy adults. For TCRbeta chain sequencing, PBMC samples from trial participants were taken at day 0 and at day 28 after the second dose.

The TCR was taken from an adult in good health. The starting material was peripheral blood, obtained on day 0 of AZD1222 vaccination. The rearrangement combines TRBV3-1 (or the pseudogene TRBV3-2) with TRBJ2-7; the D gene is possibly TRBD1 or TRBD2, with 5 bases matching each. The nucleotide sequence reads TGTGCCAGCAGCCAAGACGCTGGGGACGGGGACGAAGGAGAGCAGTACTTC. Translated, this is CASSQDAGDGDEGEQYF.